This T cell receptor (beta chain) was found in a study of identical twins (dated by TCRdb to the mid-2010s). As for the study more broadly: TCR alpha and beta repertoires from monozygotic twins, unrelated adults of various ages and cord blood were deep-sequenced to test whether fetal clonotypes persist. To rule out contamination, replicate twin experiments were performed at different times with different library preparation protocols.

The paper's findings and limits, for the study overall: Abundant cord blood beta clonotypes had fewer insertions, young adult naive repertoires showed a similar but weaker trend, and memory repertoires showed no such trend. The excess sharing between twins in beta out-of-frame sequences was weaker because fewer shared sequences reduced the signal-to-noise ratio. Because the same donors could not be followed over many years, the conclusions relied on cross-sectional statistical analysis. In monozygotic twins, out-of-frame TCR alpha sharing was systematically underestimated by recombination models, although the models agreed with sharing between unrelated individuals. Invariant T cells such as MAIT and iNKT could partly confound zero-insertion analyses, although diverse VJ usage argued against such confounding for most clonotypes. Out-of-frame TCR alpha sequences shared between twins showed an excess of low generation-probability sequences compared with coincidental sharing between unrelated individuals.

Only healthy Caucasian donors were included. Three pairs of female monozygotic twins, all aged about 18 to 30 years, were included in the twin cohort. RNA for TCR libraries was isolated from peripheral blood mononuclear cells. This clonotype was observed a few times. This receptor's antigen is unknown. One base away there is no much larger clone; base qualities are not given. Library prep was done by 5' RACE. Sequenced using an Illumina HiSeq 2000. A universal primer binding site was added through template switching, and the final cDNA carried a unique molecular identifier so that TCR cDNA molecules could be counted accurately. Specific primers in the conserved constant-segment region were used to synthesize first-strand cDNA for the TCR alpha and beta chains. Each cDNA library was double barcoded, with a SMART-Mk sample barcode plus Illumina barcodes, to control for contamination. TruSeq adapter sequences and Illumina sample barcodes were added in two successive PCR steps. TCR alpha and beta cDNA libraries were sequenced on the Illumina HiSeq platform with custom primers. For the original study's pipeline: Unique molecular identifiers were extracted from raw reads with MiGEC, and CDR3 positions were determined with MiXCR. Recombination models were inferred per individual with the repgenHMM and IGoR tools using an EM algorithm. Shared clonotype analysis was performed with the tcR package in R, normalizing sharing by the product of cloneset sizes. To study raw recombination without the effects of thymic and clonal selection, out-of-frame nonproductive sequences were analyzed. In TCRdb, the public reads were trimmed at Q25 with fastp and aligned with MiXCR, with productive beta chains retained. When rows share a CDR3 protein, they turn into one entry using the most common DNA and genes. These V and J calls are TCRdb output, not the study's own analysis. Within this sample are under 900,000 distinct CDR3 sequences, with roughly an eighth of them counted one time only. About 1.6% of the sample rests with the top ten.

The same data also went into a second study, on yellow fever vaccine responses in identical twins. The second study also describes: According to the authors, the vaccine-induced T cell response in identical twins seemed to be partly convergent and partly specific to each individual. In identical twins, the study followed T cell clones that responded to the vaccine with precision.

The receptor comes from a woman between 18 and 30 years old in good health. The sample comprised PBMCs.

The CDR3 here reads CASSLLSGSTMNTEAFF. The DNA sequence is as follows: TGTGCCAGCAGTTTATTGAGTGGCAGCACTATGAACACTGAAGCTTTCTTT. The rearrangement combines TRBV28 with TRBJ1-1; confidence is insufficient to name the D gene. Inclusive of the bounding cysteine and phenylalanine, the CDR3 is 17 residues long. Only CDR3 DNA is held: 51 bases, read in frame from base 1. Per the germline V gene, MDHEN is the CDR1 and SYDVKM is the CDR2. V is cut by 1 base and J by 0 bases, and the space between the germline ends is 15 bases.